Reported below is one TCR beta chain. What it recognizes is unknown. The same CDR3 arises from other DNA sequences in this sample as well. The sample belongs to a study of cytomegalovirus exposure and HLA in healthy donors. Study-wide results and caveats: Later analysis showed most CMV-associated TCR beta chains appearing HLA-restricted. Later analysis suggested links between common viral pathogens and several top significant clusters. The study designated fewer than 200 TCR beta chains cytomegalovirus-associated.

It was with 60 Vbeta and 13 Jbeta primers that the PCR ran. Measured with immunoSEQ multiplex PCR; TCRdb has only the in-frame clones, and not every one. The sample carries 50,000 or so clones, approximately 68% recorded once. V was trimmed by 6 bases and J by 5 bases, leaving 10 bases between them. The germline V gene has CDR1 MNHNS and CDR2 SASEGT. The CDR3 runs to 12 residues. Though probably carrying unrecorded immune exposures, donors were nominally healthy at sampling. The genes are TRBV6-1 and TRBJ1-2, with TRBD1 as a possible D gene (6 bases). The material sequenced was PBMCs. This TCR was recovered from a man younger than 40 in good health and CMV-seronegative. CDR3: CASSLDSYGYTF. CDR3 DNA: TGTGCCAGCAGCCTGGACAGTTATGGCTACACCTTC.